This TCR beta chain was identified during a study of cytomegalovirus exposure and HLA in healthy donors. The wider study: The 666 first-cohort repertoires shared a platform with the approximately 120 validation repertoires, as reported in a later analysis.

Comment on this clone: No antigen is known for it.

Study-wide findings and caveats: There were around 160 TCR beta chains listed as cytomegalovirus-associated. Clusters of TCRs from the first cohort tended to co-occur in the roughly 120 validation repertoires (as a later analysis found).

The donors were part of the validation cohort, which consisted of roughly 110 subjects and was separate from the first cohort of about 670 subjects. Profiled with immunoSEQ multiplex PCR; TCRdb holds only in-frame clones, not every one. The sample has tens of thousands of clones; about 90% are singletons. V was clipped by 3 bases and J by 3 bases, with 22 bases between them. This CDR3 has 18 residues. CDR1 MDHEN and CDR2 SYDVKM come from the germline V gene. Sequences were obtained from PBMCs. The chain combines TRBV28 with TRBJ2-3, with a possible D match to TRBD2 (7 bases). The receptor was derived from a woman in her late teens or twenties in good health and CMV-seropositive. The CDR3 is CASSFPTRGAEVTDTQYF. The DNA for the CDR3 is TGTGCCAGCAGTTTCCCCACCCGGGGGGCTGAGGTAACAGATACGCAGTATTTT.